Presented here are 30 T cell receptor beta chains from one specimen sequenced in a study of blood T cell repertoires in COVID-19. Profiled with immunoSEQ multiplex PCR; TCRdb holds only in-frame clones, not every one. The table has roughly 400,000 clones, just under 90% seen once. Sequencing used PBMCs or T cells enriched from blood (not recorded which). These receptors all stem from a woman aged 45-60 years who had recovered from COVID-19.

The V and J genes are TRBV6-5 and TRBJ1-4, with TRBD1 matching over 8 bases. The CDR3 length is 14 residues. CDR1 is MNHEY, CDR2 SVGAGI, per germline. V shed 7 bases, J shed 2 bases, and the junction held 3 bases outside the gene matches. The CDR3 is CASIRDRTNEKLFF. In DNA, the CDR3 is TGTGCCAGCATCAGGGACAGGACTAATGAAAAACTGTTTTTT.

Remarks on this clone: At the DNA level, this CDR3 is encoded by other sequences in the same sample as well. V gene TRBV3-1 (or the pseudogene TRBV3-2) combines with J gene TRBJ1-1; D is ambiguous. V dropped 3 bases and J dropped 6 bases, with 5 bases sitting between them. The germline gives CDR1 LGHDT, CDR2 YNNKEL (reference sequence). The CDR3 loop spans 11 amino acids. The CDR3 nucleotides read TGTGCCAGCAGCCAGTCGGCTGAAGCTTTCTTT. Amino acids: CASSQSAEAFF.

This clone came up many times. Other DNA sequences in this sample translate to the same CDR3. CDR3 nucleotides: TGTGCCAGCAGTGACTCGACTAGCGGGGGCGCAGATACGCAGTATTTT. Translating it yields CASSDSTSGGADTQYF. The V call is TRBV6-4, the J call TRBJ2-3, with 12 bases matching TRBD2. The junction had 2 bases not matched to a gene; V was cut back by 0 bases and J by 4 bases. Germline V CDR1 and CDR2: MRHNA, SNTAGT. The CDR3 consists of 16 residues.

The rearrangement joins TRBV19 to TRBJ1-2; tentatively, D is TRBD1 (5 bases). With 3 bases removed from V and 8 bases from J, the gap between germline ends came to 16 bases. Germline V lookup: CDR1 LNHDA, CDR2 SQIVND (reference sequence). This CDR3 comprises 14 residues. CDR3 region: CASSIERGGAGYTF. As DNA, the CDR3 is TGTGCCAGTAGTATCGAGAGGGGAGGCGCGGGCTACACCTTC.

J is TRBJ1-2 and V is TRBV28; 8 positions agree with TRBD1. CDR3 length: 17 residues. V lost 2 bases and J lost 0; bases outside the gene matches: 8. Germline V lookup: CDR1 MDHEN, CDR2 SYDVKM. The CDR3 DNA follows: TGTGCCAGCAGTTTAGTTCGGACAGGGCGGGCTAACTATGGCTACACCTTC. Translated: CASSLVRTGRANYGYTF.

The chain's CDR3 is CASSFSLRGGWETQYF. The CDR3 bases are TGTGCCAGCAGCTTTTCTCTTCGAGGGGGCTGGGAGACCCAGTACTTC. The rearrangement uses TRBV7-9 and TRBJ2-5, with 7 positions matching TRBD1. V dropped 3 bases and J dropped 5; count of bases not matched to a gene: 12. In germline, CDR1 is SEHNR, CDR2 FQNEAQ (reference sequence). This CDR3 comprises 16 residues.

This sequence joins TRBV9 and TRBJ2-7; 7 nucleotides align to TRBD1. With 0 bases clipped from V and 0 bases from J, the junction kept 6 bases outside the gene matches. The germline V gene encodes CDR1 SGDLS and CDR2 YYNGEE. This CDR3 has 16 amino acids. In DNA form, the CDR3 reads TGTGCCAGCAGCGTAGGTGGACAGGCCATCTCCTACGAGCAGTACTTC. This translates into CASSVGGQAISYEQYF.

V usage is TRBV5-4 and J usage is TRBJ2-3; D perhaps matches TRBD1 (5 bases). CDR1 and CDR2 (germline): SGHNT, YYREEE (reference sequence). The CDR3 covers 13 residues. V dropped 4 bases and J dropped 4 bases, with 10 bases sitting between them. The chain's CDR3 is CASSLRGADTQYF. The CDR3, as DNA: TGTGCCAGCAGCCTTAGGGGTGCAGATACGCAGTATTTT.

This sequence joins TRBV7-9 and TRBJ1-1, with D unresolved. Germline V CDR1 and CDR2: SEHNR, FQNEAQ (reference sequence). The CDR3 covers 15 residues. The ends were cut back, 5 bases at V and 2 bases at J, with 15 bases in the middle. The CDR3 loop is CASSPQDRGNTEAFF. CDR3 DNA sequence: TGTGCCAGCAGCCCCCAGGACCGGGGAAACACTGAAGCTTTCTTT.

Regarding this clone: In the same sample, other DNA sequences code for this CDR3. V usage is TRBV12-3 or TRBV12-4 and J usage is TRBJ1-1; D gene ambiguous. Trimming pared 2 bases from V and 5 bases from J, leaving 6 bases between. The CDR3 totals 12 residues. CDR3 region: CASSLYGTEAFF. The CDR3 bases are TGTGCCAGCAGTTTATACGGGACTGAAGCTTTCTTT.

The chain is built from TRBV4-2 and TRBJ2-3; 7 positions agree with TRBD1. The V and J ends lost 0 bases and 2 bases, in that order; junction bases with no gene match: 5. The CDR3 covers 16 residues. Germline-derived CDR1 and CDR2 are LGHNA and YNFKEQ. The CDR3 loop reads CASSQDSGQYTDTQYF. The CDR3 DNA reads as TGTGCCAGCAGCCAAGATTCGGGACAGTACACAGATACGCAGTATTTT.

The chain links TRBV5-1 to TRBJ1-5; a possible D gene is TRBD1 (6 bases). Germline V lookup: CDR1 SGHRS, CDR2 YFSETQ. The ends were cut back, 10 bases at V and 4 bases at J, with 21 bases in the middle. This CDR3 has 15 amino acids. The CDR3 loop reads CAVRYRERLNQPQHF. The DNA for the CDR3 is TGCGCCGTCAGATACAGGGAGAGACTTAATCAGCCCCAGCATTTT.

This chain links TRBV2 with TRBJ1-6; 7 bases are a match to TRBD1. Germline CDR1 reads SNHLY; CDR2 reads FYNNEI. CDR3 length: 14 residues. V was pared by 2 bases and J by 11 bases, with 6 bases of the junction left unmatched. The CDR3 nucleotides read TGTGCCAGCAGTGAACGACAGGGTGCGACACCCCTCCACTTT. This sequence encodes CASSERQGATPLHF. The full variable domain, rest sourced from reference TRBV2 and TRBJ1-6, is EPEVTQTPSHQVTQMGQEVILRCVPISNHLYFYWYRQILGQKVEFLVSFYNNEISEKSEIFDDQFSVERPDGSNFTLKIRSTKLEDSAMYFCASSERQGATPLHFGNGTRLTVT.

V usage is TRBV3-1 (or the pseudogene TRBV3-2) and J usage is TRBJ2-1, with D tentatively TRBD2 (5 bases). Germline loops: CDR1 LGHDT, CDR2 YNNKEL (reference sequence). The CDR3 totals 20 residues. The V gene lost 0 bases and the J gene lost 2 bases, with 23 bases spanning the gap. As DNA, the CDR3 is TGTGCCAGCAGCCAAGATCTTTCCCCCGGAGGCTTCGCGACCTACAATGAGCAGTTCTTC. This gives the protein CASSQDLSPGGFATYNEQFF.

The chain employs TRBV27 and TRBJ1-1; 7 positions match TRBD1. V was clipped by 5 bases and J by 0 bases; unmatched bases: 6. The CDR3 runs 15 residues. Germline lookup yields CDR1 MNHEY and CDR2 SMNVEV (reference sequence). DNA for the CDR3: TGTGCCAGCAGTCCGAGGGACAGCTTGAACACTGAAGCTTTCTTT. Its protein product is CASSPRDSLNTEAFF.

J is TRBJ1-2 and V is TRBV20-1, with D unclear. V gave up 7 bases and J gave up 0 bases, with 3 bases separating them. The CDR3 loop spans 10 amino acids. The germline CDR1 and CDR2 sequences are DFQATT and SNEGSKA (reference sequence). CDR3 amino acids: CSGANYGYTF. The DNA for the CDR3 is TGCAGTGGAGCTAACTATGGCTACACCTTC.

V gene TRBV4-1 combines with J gene TRBJ2-7; D is possibly TRBD2 (7 bases). The CDR3 runs to 16 residues. Germline V gene sequence: CDR1 MGHRA, CDR2 YSYEKL. Trimming cost V 1 base and J 0 bases, with 13 bases left between them. CDR3 nucleotide sequence: TGCGCCAGCAGCCAAGCGTTCGGGGGGCTCTCCTACGAGCAGTACTTC. Protein: CASSQAFGGLSYEQYF.

The V and J genes are TRBV18 and TRBJ2-3; maybe TRBD1 (5 bases). This CDR3 is built from 15 residues. Germline values: CDR1 KGHSH, CDR2 LQKENI. Trimming took 3 bases from V and 4 from J, leaving 14 bases between them. For the CDR3, the DNA is TGTGCCAGCTCACCTCTATTAGGGGCAGCAGATACGCAGTATTTT. This encodes CASSPLLGAADTQYF.

The rearrangement uses TRBV27 and TRBJ1-5, with a tentative D call TRBD1 (5 bases). The CDR3 is 15 amino acids. Germline V lookup: CDR1 MNHEY, CDR2 SMNVEV (reference sequence). Trimming left V 0 bases short and J 3 bases short, with 9 bases between. The CDR3 nucleotides read TGTGCCAGCAGTTTATCGCGACAGTTCAATCAGCCCCAGCATTTT. Amino acid sequence: CASSLSRQFNQPQHF.

The chain joins TRBV2 to TRBJ2-7, with a weak D call TRBD2 (5 bases). V was cut by 8 bases and J by 2 bases, with 13 bases left in between. Germline assignment: CDR1 SNHLY and CDR2 FYNNEI. This CDR3 region has 13 residues. The CDR3 loop is CASSRALPYEQYF. CDR3 DNA: TGTGCCAGCTCGCGGGCGCTTCCCTACGAGCAGTACTTC.

The chain is built from TRBV12-5 and TRBJ1-5; D gene unclear. The germline V and J ends were trimmed by 0 bases and 5 bases, with 8 bases remaining between them. From germline, CDR1 is LGHNT and CDR2 FRNRAP. The CDR3 consists of 14 residues. The CDR3 here is CASGLVDGDQPQHF. CDR3 bases: TGTGCTAGTGGTTTGGTCGACGGGGATCAGCCCCAGCATTTT.

The genes are TRBV19 and TRBJ2-7; TRBD1 is a possible D gene (5 bases). This CDR3 contains 14 residues. The ends were cut back, 5 bases at V and 4 bases at J, with 15 bases in the middle. CDR1 is LNHDA and CDR2 is SQIVND in the germline V gene (reference sequence). CDR3 amino acids: CASSGRQPFYEQYF. Written as DNA, the CDR3 is TGTGCCAGTAGTGGAAGACAGCCCTTTTACGAGCAGTACTTC.

The rearrangement links TRBV18 to TRBJ2-3; no clear D. Germline CDR1 KGHSH, CDR2 LQKENI. Trimming removed 3 bases from V and 0 bases from J, with 10 bases in between. The CDR3 sequence is 15 residues long. CDR3 region: CASSPSSSSTDTQYF. The CDR3 DNA is TGTGCCAGCTCACCTTCGAGTTCTAGCACAGATACGCAGTATTTT.

V usage is TRBV7-2 and J usage is TRBJ1-5, with 8 bases aligning to TRBD1. Germline loops: CDR1 SGHTA, CDR2 FQGNSA. Trimming cost V 5 bases and J 1 base; bases outside gene matches: 4. CDR3 length equals 15 residues. CDR3 loop: CASSLTGDSNQPQHF. DNA of the CDR3: TGTGCCAGCAGCCTGACAGGGGACAGCAATCAGCCCCAGCATTTT.

Points on this clone: Other DNA sequences in the sample encode the same CDR3. The V gene is TRBV4-2, the J gene TRBJ1-2; weak D call: TRBD1 (5 bases). The germline CDR1 and CDR2 sequences are LGHNA and YNFKEQ. The CDR3 spans 13 residues. The V gene lost 0 bases and the J gene lost 4 bases, with 6 bases spanning the gap. In DNA, the CDR3 is TGTGCCAGCAGCCAAGACGGGGGCTATGGCTACACCTTC. Protein sequence: CASSQDGGYGYTF.

CDR3 nucleotide sequence: TGTGCCAGCAGTGAATGGGCAGGGACTAGCACAGATACGCAGTATTTT. It codes for CASSEWAGTSTDTQYF. The chain carries TRBV6-1 and TRBJ2-3; D might be TRBD2 (6 bases). The CDR3 spans 16 residues. From germline, CDR1 is MNHNS and CDR2 SASEGT. The germline V and J ends were trimmed by 2 bases and 0 bases, with 12 bases remaining between them.

The V gene is TRBV6-5, the J gene TRBJ1-1; 7 nucleotides line up with TRBD1. The CDR3 has 14 residues. Per the germline V gene, CDR1 is MNHEY and CDR2 is SVGAGI. V gave up 6 bases and J gave up 4 bases; unmatched junction bases: 8. The CDR3 DNA follows: TGTGCCAGCAGGACTGAACAGGGGAGCACTGAAGCTTTCTTT. This gives the protein CASRTEQGSTEAFF.

The genes are TRBV3-1 (or the pseudogene TRBV3-2) and TRBJ2-6; D unresolved. Trimming took off 4 bases at V and 0 bases at J, with 7 bases between the two ends. The germline gives CDR1 LGHDT, CDR2 YNNKEL (reference sequence). The CDR3 runs 15 residues. The CDR3 coding sequence is TGTGCCAGCAGCCGTATTAACTCTGGGGCCAACGTCCTGACTTTC. This gives the protein CASSRINSGANVLTF.

This clone was found a few times. The rearrangement links TRBV27 to TRBJ1-6; 9 bases are a match to TRBD1. The CDR3 is 14 residues long. The V and J ends lost 6 bases and 7 bases, in that order; junction bases with no gene match: 4. Germline V gene sequence: CDR1 MNHEY, CDR2 SMNVEV (reference sequence). This CDR3 reads CASSIQGANSPLHF. CDR3 sequence (DNA): TGTGCCAGCAGCATACAGGGGGCAAATTCACCCCTCCACTTT.

The chain links TRBV3-1 (or the pseudogene TRBV3-2) to TRBJ1-2; D is undetermined. The V and J ends lost 0 bases and 0 bases respectively, with 8 bases between them. The germline gives CDR1 LGHDT, CDR2 YNNKEL (reference sequence). The length of the CDR3 is 15 residues. The CDR3: CASSQDAGPNYGYTF. DNA of the CDR3: TGTGCCAGCAGCCAAGATGCGGGTCCTAACTATGGCTACACCTTC.